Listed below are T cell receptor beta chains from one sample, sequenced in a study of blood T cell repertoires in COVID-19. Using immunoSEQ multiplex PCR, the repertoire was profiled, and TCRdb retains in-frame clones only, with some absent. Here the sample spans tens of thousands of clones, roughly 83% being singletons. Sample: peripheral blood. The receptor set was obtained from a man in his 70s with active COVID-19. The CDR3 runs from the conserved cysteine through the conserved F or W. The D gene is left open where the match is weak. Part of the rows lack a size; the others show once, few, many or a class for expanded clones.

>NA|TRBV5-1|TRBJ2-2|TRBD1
TGCGCCAGCACCGCGACCCCGGGACAGGGAAGAACCGGGGAGCTGTTTTTT
CASTATPGQGRTGELFF
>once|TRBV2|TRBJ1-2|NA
TGTGCCAGCAGAGATGAGATCGGTTATGGCTACACCTTC
CASRDEIGYGYTF
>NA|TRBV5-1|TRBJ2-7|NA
TGCGCCAGCAGCTTGGGACAGTACGAGCAGTACTTC
CASSLGQYEQYF
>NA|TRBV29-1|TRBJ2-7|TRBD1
TGCAGCGTTGATTTTGGACAGGGGGATTACGAGCAGTACTTC
CSVDFGQGDYEQYF
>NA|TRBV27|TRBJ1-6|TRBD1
TGTGCCAGCAGTTCGACTTCAGGGGGCTCCCTATATAATTCACCCCTCCACTTT
CASSSTSGGSLYNSPLHF
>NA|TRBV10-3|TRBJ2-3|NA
TGTGCCACCGCCCTTTACGGGGCAGATACGCAGTATTTT
CATALYGADTQYF
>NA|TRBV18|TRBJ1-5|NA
TGTGCCAGCACTTCGGGCAGGGACAATCAGCCCCAGCATTTT
CASTSGRDNQPQHF
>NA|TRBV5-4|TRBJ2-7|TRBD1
TGTGCCAGCAGACATACAGGGGGCGCGGGATCCTACGAGCAGTACTTC
CASRHTGGAGSYEQYF
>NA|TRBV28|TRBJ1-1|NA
TGTGCCAGCATTCTGGGTGGCCTGATAGGGGATGCGGTGAGCACTGAAGCTTTCTTT
CASILGGLIGDAVSTEAFF
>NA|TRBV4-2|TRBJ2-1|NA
TGTGCCAGCAGCCAAGATGGGACTCGAGAACAGTTCTTC
CASSQDGTREQFF
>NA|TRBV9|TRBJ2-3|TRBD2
TGTGCCAGCAGCGAACGGACTAGCGCTACAGATACGCAGTATTTT
CASSERTSATDTQYF
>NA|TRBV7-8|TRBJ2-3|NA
TGTGCCAGCAGCTTCGGTCCCAGCACAGATACGCAGTATTTT
CASSFGPSTDTQYF
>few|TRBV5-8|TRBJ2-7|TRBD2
TGTGCCAGCAGCTTGGTGGGACTAGGATACGAGCAGTACTTC
CASSLVGLGYEQYF
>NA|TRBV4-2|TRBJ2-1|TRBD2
TGTGCCAGCAGCCACGGGCGGGGGAACGATGAGCAGTTCTTC
CASSHGRGNDEQFF
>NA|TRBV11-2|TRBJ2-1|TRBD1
TGTGCCAGCAGCGTAGTGGGGGGACAGGGTAGTGACAATGAGCAGTTCTTC
CASSVVGGQGSDNEQFF
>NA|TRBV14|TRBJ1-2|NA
TGTGCCAGCAGCCTATCACAGGGATCTCCGAGCGGCTACACCTTC
CASSLSQGSPSGYTF
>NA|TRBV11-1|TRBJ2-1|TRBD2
TGTGCCAGCAGCACCCCCGGGACTAGGACCAATGAGCAGTTCTTC
CASSTPGTRTNEQFF